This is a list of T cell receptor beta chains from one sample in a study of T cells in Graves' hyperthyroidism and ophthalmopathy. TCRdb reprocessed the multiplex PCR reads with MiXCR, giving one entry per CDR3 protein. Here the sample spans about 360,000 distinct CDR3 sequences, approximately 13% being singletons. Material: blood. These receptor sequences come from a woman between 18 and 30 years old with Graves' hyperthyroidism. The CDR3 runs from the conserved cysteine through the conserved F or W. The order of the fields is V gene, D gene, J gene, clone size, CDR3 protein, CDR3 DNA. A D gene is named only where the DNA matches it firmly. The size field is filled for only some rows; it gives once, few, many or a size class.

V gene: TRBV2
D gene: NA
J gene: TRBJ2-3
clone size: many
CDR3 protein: CASTQRMVWDTQYF
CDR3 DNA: TGTGCCAGCACTCAGCGAATGGTCTGGGATACGCAGTATTTT

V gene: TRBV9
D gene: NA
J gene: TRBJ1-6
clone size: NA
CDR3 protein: CASSVSGGALHF
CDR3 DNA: TGTGCCAGCAGCGTATCGGGTGGGGCCCTCCACTTT

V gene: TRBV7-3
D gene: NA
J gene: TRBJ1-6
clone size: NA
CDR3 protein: CASSLQRYSPLHF
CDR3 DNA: TGTGCCAGCAGCTTACAGCGTTATTCACCCCTCCACTTT

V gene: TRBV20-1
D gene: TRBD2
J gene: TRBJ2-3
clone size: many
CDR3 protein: CSARGLAGGPSTDTQYF
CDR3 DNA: TGCAGTGCTCGAGGTCTAGCGGGGGGGCCAAGCACAGATACGCAGTATTTT

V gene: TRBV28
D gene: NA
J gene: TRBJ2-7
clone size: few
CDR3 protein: CASRGQGGPYEQYF
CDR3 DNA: TGTGCCAGCCGAGGACAGGGAGGGCCCTACGAGCAGTACTTC

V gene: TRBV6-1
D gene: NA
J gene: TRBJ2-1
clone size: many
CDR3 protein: CASSEGYQMAYNEQFF
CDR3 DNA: TGTGCCAGCAGTGAAGGTTATCAGATGGCCTACAATGAGCAGTTCTTC

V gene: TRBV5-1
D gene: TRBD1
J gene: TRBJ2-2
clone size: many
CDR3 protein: CASSLVTGRNTGELFF
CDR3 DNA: TGCGCCAGCAGCTTGGTGACAGGGCGGAACACCGGGGAGCTGTTTTTT

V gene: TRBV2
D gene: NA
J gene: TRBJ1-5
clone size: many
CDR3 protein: CAGGVEGDQPQHF
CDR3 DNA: TGTGCCGGCGGTGTGGAGGGGGATCAGCCCCAGCATTTT

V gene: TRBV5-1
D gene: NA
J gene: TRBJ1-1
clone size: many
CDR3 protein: CASSLGGTQNTEAFF
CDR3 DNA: TGCGCCAGCAGCTTGGGGGGGACCCAGAACACTGAAGCTTTCTTT

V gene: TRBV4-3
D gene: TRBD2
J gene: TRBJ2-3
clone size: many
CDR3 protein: CASSPILAGLTDTQYF
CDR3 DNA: TGCGCCAGCAGCCCCATACTAGCGGGATTAACAGATACGCAGTATTTT

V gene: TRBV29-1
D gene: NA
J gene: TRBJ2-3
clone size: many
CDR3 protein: CSVQGATSGITDTQYF
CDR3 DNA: TGCAGCGTACAGGGGGCGACTAGCGGAATTACAGATACGCAGTATTTT

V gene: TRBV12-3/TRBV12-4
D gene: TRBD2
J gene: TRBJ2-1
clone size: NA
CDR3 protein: CASGGLAVTSYNEQFF
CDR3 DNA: TGTGCCAGCGGGGGACTAGCGGTTACCTCCTACAATGAGCAGTTCTTC

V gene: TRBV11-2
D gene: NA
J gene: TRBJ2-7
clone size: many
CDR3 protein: CASSLGRGAGTQYF
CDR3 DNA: TGTGCCAGCAGCTTAGGTCGCGGGGCAGGGACGCAGTACTTC

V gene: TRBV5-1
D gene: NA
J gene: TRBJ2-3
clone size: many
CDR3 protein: CASSAGDGGIYTQYF
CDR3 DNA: TGCGCCAGCAGCGCAGGTGACGGAGGAATTTATACGCAGTATTTT

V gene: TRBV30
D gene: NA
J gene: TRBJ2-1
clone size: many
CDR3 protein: CAWSRRNYNEQFF
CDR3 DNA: TGTGCCTGGAGTAGACGGAATTACAATGAGCAGTTCTTC

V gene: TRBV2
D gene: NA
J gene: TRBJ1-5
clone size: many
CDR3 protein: CASSGGGRPPQHF
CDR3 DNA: TGTGCCAGCAGTGGAGGGGGGCGTCCGCCCCAGCATTTT

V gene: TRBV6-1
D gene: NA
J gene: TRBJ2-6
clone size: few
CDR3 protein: CASRNGYSGANVLTF
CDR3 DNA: TGTGCCAGCAGGAACGGGTATTCTGGGGCCAACGTCCTGACTTTC

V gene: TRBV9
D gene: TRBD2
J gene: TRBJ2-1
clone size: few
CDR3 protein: CASSPSLAASNEQFF
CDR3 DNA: TGTGCCAGCAGCCCCAGCCTAGCGGCATCCAATGAGCAGTTCTTC

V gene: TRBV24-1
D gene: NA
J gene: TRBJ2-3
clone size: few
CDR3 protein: CATSGVEATDTQYF
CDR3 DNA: TGTGCCACCAGTGGGGTGGAGGCCACAGATACGCAGTATTTT

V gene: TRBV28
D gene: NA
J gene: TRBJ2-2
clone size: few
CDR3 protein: CASCLGTAGTGELFF
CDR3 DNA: TGTGCCAGCTGCCTTGGGACAGCGGGTACCGGGGAGCTGTTTTTT

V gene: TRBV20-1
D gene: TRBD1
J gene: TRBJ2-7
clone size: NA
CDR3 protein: CSARSSSGRGFEGQYF
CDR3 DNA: TGCAGTGCTAGGTCGAGCTCGGGCAGGGGGTTCGAGGGGCAGTACTTC

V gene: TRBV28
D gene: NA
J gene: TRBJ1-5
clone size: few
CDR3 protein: CASAWGYSNQPQHF
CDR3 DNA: TGTGCCAGCGCGTGGGGCTATAGCAATCAGCCCCAGCATTTT

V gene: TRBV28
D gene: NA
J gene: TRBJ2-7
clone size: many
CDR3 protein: CASSGGIFTYEQYF
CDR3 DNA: TGTGCCAGCAGTGGGGGGATATTTACCTACGAGCAGTACTTC

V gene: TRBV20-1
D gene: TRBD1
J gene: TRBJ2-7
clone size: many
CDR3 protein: CSAIRTGGNEQYF
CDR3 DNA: TGCAGTGCTATTCGGACAGGGGGCAACGAGCAGTACTTC

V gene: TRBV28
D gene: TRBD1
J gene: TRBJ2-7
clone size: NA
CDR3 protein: CASSSRTGDLPREQYF
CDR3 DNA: TGTGCCAGCAGTTCACGGACAGGGGACCTTCCGAGAGAGCAGTACTTC

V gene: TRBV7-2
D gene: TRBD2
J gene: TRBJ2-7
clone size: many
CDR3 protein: CASSLEVSLLAGYSYEQYF
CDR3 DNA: TGTGCCAGCAGCTTAGAAGTTTCTTTACTAGCGGGATACTCCTACGAGCAGTACTTC

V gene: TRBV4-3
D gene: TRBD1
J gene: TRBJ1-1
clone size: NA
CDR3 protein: CASSRTRDRVTEAFF
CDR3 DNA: TGCGCCAGCAGCCGTACTAGGGACAGGGTCACTGAAGCTTTCTTT

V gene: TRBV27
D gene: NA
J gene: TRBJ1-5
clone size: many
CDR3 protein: CASSSRQPHSNQPQHF
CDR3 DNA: TGTGCCAGCAGTTCGCGACAGCCTCATAGCAATCAGCCCCAGCATTTT

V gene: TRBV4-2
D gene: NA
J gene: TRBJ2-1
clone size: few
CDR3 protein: CASSPVEGENNEQFF
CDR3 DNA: TGTGCCAGCAGCCCGGTGGAGGGGGAAAACAATGAGCAGTTCTTC

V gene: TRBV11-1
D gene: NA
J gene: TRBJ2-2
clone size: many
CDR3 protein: CASSLSTLNTGELFF
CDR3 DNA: TGTGCCAGCAGCTTAAGTACGTTGAACACCGGGGAGCTGTTTTTT